This T cell receptor (beta chain) was found in a study of post-analysis software for immune sequencing data. Across the study: Relapsing-remitting, secondary progressive and progressive-relapsing multiple sclerosis courses were included.

Unique molecular identifiers were carried by the TCR beta cDNA libraries. Input of about 0.95 to 11 million T cells yielded a few hundred thousand cDNA molecules. TCRdb passed the PCR reads through MiXCR, listing each CDR3 protein once. The repertoire holds about half a million distinct CDR3 sequences, with under 55% as singletons. Regarding this clonotype: The target antigen is unknown.

Whole-study results and caveats: Among multiple sclerosis patients, normalized Chao1 diversity was significantly below that of controls. Elevated frequency relative to controls characterized about 5 TRBV segments in patients, TRBV5-6, TRBV5-1 and TRBV20-1 among them. With F measure, samples from one preparation batch clustered together strongly.

The CDR3 loop spans 17 amino acids. Trimming cost V 1 base and J 4 bases; bases outside gene matches: 9. The germline V gene encodes CDR1 LGHDT and CDR2 YNNKEL (reference sequence). The chain recombines TRBV3-1 with TRBJ2-5; 10 bases match TRBD1. This receptor was obtained from a girl between 10 and 17 years old with multiple sclerosis. The specimen sequenced was blood. CDR3 sequence: CASSQVRGQGDGETQYF. In nucleotides, the CDR3 is TGTGCCAGCAGCCAAGTTAGAGGACAGGGGGATGGAGAGACCCAGTACTTC.